A selection of T cell receptor beta chains follows, all from one sample in a study of PD-L1 blockade in urothelial cancer. Only in-frame clones appear in the TCRdb table, and some are missing; sequencing was by immunoSEQ multiplex PCR. The profile shows 50,000 or so clones, around 80% of them singletons. Specimen: PBMCs, collected around atezolizumab (anti-PD-L1) treatment. All receptors derive from a man in his 70s with urothelial cancer. Both conserved end residues are part of each CDR3. D genes are given only for firm matches. Not every row has a clone size; where given, it reads once, few, many or a size class.

abundance: few; d_gene: TRBD1; j_gene: TRBJ2-7; v_gene: TRBV15; CDR3nt: TGTGCCACCAGCAGAGGGGACAGGCGTGCCGCTTACGAGCAGTACTTC; CDR3aa: CATSRGDRRAAYEQYF
abundance: .; d_gene: .; j_gene: TRBJ2-2; v_gene: TRBV7-2; CDR3nt: TGTGCCAGCAGCTTACGAAGCAGGGTGAACACCGGGGAGCTGTTTTTT; CDR3aa: CASSLRSRVNTGELFF
abundance: .; d_gene: .; j_gene: TRBJ1-1; v_gene: TRBV19; CDR3nt: TGTGCCAGTACCACTAGAACGGGGGAGGGAGCTTTCTTT; CDR3aa: CASTTRTGEGAFF
abundance: .; d_gene: .; j_gene: TRBJ1-5; v_gene: TRBV27; CDR3nt: TGTGCCAGCAGTTTGGGCGCAGGGTCTCAGCCCCAGCATTTT; CDR3aa: CASSLGAGSQPQHF
abundance: .; d_gene: .; j_gene: TRBJ2-1; v_gene: TRBV14; CDR3nt: TGTGCCAGCAGCCAAGAAGCAGGGAACTCTAATGAGCAGTTCTTC; CDR3aa: CASSQEAGNSNEQFF
abundance: .; d_gene: .; j_gene: TRBJ1-3; v_gene: TRBV29-1; CDR3nt: TGCAGCGCCGCTAGGAGCTCTGGAAACACCATATATTTT; CDR3aa: CSAARSSGNTIYF
abundance: .; d_gene: TRBD2; j_gene: TRBJ2-1; v_gene: TRBV29-1; CDR3nt: TGCAGCGTTGGCTTCTCTAGGCCTAGCGGGAGGGTTGTTGAGCAGTTCTTC; CDR3aa: CSVGFSRPSGRVVEQFF
abundance: .; d_gene: TRBD1; j_gene: TRBJ1-2; v_gene: TRBV19; CDR3nt: TGTGCCAGTAGTATAGTAGGGACAGGGGCCGGCTACACCTTC; CDR3aa: CASSIVGTGAGYTF
abundance: .; d_gene: TRBD2; j_gene: TRBJ2-3; v_gene: TRBV2; CDR3nt: TGTGCCAGCAGTACGAGACTAGCGGGAGGTGGCGATACGCAGTATTTT; CDR3aa: CASSTRLAGGGDTQYF
abundance: .; d_gene: TRBD2; j_gene: TRBJ2-5; v_gene: TRBV29-1; CDR3nt: TGCAGCGTTGAAGAGGGAGGGAAAGAGACCCAGTACTTC; CDR3aa: CSVEEGGKETQYF
abundance: .; d_gene: TRBD2; j_gene: TRBJ2-1; v_gene: TRBV28; CDR3nt: TGTGCCAGCAGTTTAGACCAACCCGGGGGGGGAGGGGCGGAAGACAATGAGCAGTTCTTC; CDR3aa: CASSLDQPGGGGAEDNEQFF
abundance: .; d_gene: TRBD1; j_gene: TRBJ2-4; v_gene: TRBV10-1; CDR3nt: TGCGCCAGCAGCATTCCGCTAAGAACGGACAGGGGAGACATTCAGTACTTC; CDR3aa: CASSIPLRTDRGDIQYF
abundance: .; d_gene: TRBD2; j_gene: TRBJ2-3; v_gene: TRBV13; CDR3nt: TGTGCCAGCAGCTCCCGCGGGAGGGGGATAGATACGCAGTATTTT; CDR3aa: CASSSRGRGIDTQYF
abundance: .; d_gene: .; j_gene: TRBJ1-3; v_gene: TRBV5-4; CDR3nt: TGTGCCAGCAGCGGCGGGGGAAACACCATATATTTT; CDR3aa: CASSGGGNTIYF
abundance: .; d_gene: TRBD2; j_gene: TRBJ2-5; v_gene: TRBV7-2; CDR3nt: TGTGCCAGCACCCCTACTAGCGGCCAAGAGACCCAGTACTTC; CDR3aa: CASTPTSGQETQYF
abundance: .; d_gene: .; j_gene: TRBJ1-1; v_gene: TRBV4-1; CDR3nt: TGCGCCAGCAGCCAAGACGAAGGGGGAAGTGCTGAAGCTTTCTTT; CDR3aa: CASSQDEGGSAEAFF
abundance: .; d_gene: .; j_gene: TRBJ1-1; v_gene: TRBV25-1; CDR3nt: TGTGCCAGCAACTTTAACACTGAAGCTTTCTTT; CDR3aa: CASNFNTEAFF
abundance: .; d_gene: TRBD1; j_gene: TRBJ1-5; v_gene: TRBV19; CDR3nt: TGTGCCAGTCAGCCTACAGGGGGCTCACGGCCCCAGCATTTT; CDR3aa: CASQPTGGSRPQHF
abundance: .; d_gene: .; j_gene: TRBJ2-7; v_gene: TRBV5-4; CDR3nt: TGTGCCAGCAGCTTGTCGGCAGGGTCCTACGAGCAGTACTTC; CDR3aa: CASSLSAGSYEQYF
abundance: .; d_gene: .; j_gene: TRBJ2-2; v_gene: TRBV27; CDR3nt: TGTGCCACCTCCTACACCGGGGAGCTGTTTTTT; CDR3aa: CATSYTGELFF
abundance: .; d_gene: .; j_gene: TRBJ1-2; v_gene: TRBV7-9; CDR3nt: TGTGCCAGCGATGCGAGCTATGGCTACACCTTC; CDR3aa: CASDASYGYTF
abundance: .; d_gene: .; j_gene: TRBJ2-7; v_gene: TRBV19; CDR3nt: TGTGCCAGTGCCCCGGGGGTACAGGACTCCTACGAGCAGTACTTC; CDR3aa: CASAPGVQDSYEQYF
abundance: .; d_gene: TRBD1; j_gene: TRBJ1-1; v_gene: TRBV5-1; CDR3nt: TGCGCCAGCAGCCTTTACAGGGGCACTGAAGCTTTCTTT; CDR3aa: CASSLYRGTEAFF
abundance: .; d_gene: TRBD2; j_gene: TRBJ2-1; v_gene: TRBV19; CDR3nt: TGTGCCAGTAGTATAGGGCCCGGACTAGCGAAAGGGAATGAGCAGTTCTTC; CDR3aa: CASSIGPGLAKGNEQFF
abundance: few; d_gene: .; j_gene: TRBJ2-5; v_gene: TRBV4-1; CDR3nt: TGCGCCAGCAGCCCCAGGACAGCCCAAGAGACCCAGTACTTC; CDR3aa: CASSPRTAQETQYF
abundance: .; d_gene: TRBD1; j_gene: TRBJ2-5; v_gene: TRBV6-1; CDR3nt: TGTGCCAGCAGAATCATACAGGGGGCGGTGGAGACCCAGTACTTC; CDR3aa: CASRIIQGAVETQYF
abundance: few; d_gene: TRBD2; j_gene: TRBJ2-5; v_gene: TRBV30; CDR3nt: TGTGCCTGGAGTGTTGCTAGCGGGAGTGAGACCCAGTACTTC; CDR3aa: CAWSVASGSETQYF
abundance: .; d_gene: .; j_gene: TRBJ2-3; v_gene: TRBV4-1; CDR3nt: TGCGCCAGCAGCCAAGAAGGTCCGGGAAGCACAGATACGCAGTATTTT; CDR3aa: CASSQEGPGSTDTQYF
abundance: .; d_gene: .; j_gene: TRBJ1-2; v_gene: TRBV30; CDR3nt: TGTGCCTGGAGTGTAAGCCCCCAATCGGGGGGGATCTATGGCTACACCTTC; CDR3aa: CAWSVSPQSGGIYGYTF
abundance: .; d_gene: .; j_gene: TRBJ2-3; v_gene: TRBV6-5; CDR3nt: TGTGCCAGCAGTTACGACAGGACAGATACGCAGTATTTT; CDR3aa: CASSYDRTDTQYF
abundance: .; d_gene: TRBD2; j_gene: TRBJ2-3; v_gene: TRBV7-9; CDR3nt: TGTGCCAGCAGCTTAATAGGCGGGAGGCCCACAGATACGCAGTATTTT; CDR3aa: CASSLIGGRPTDTQYF
abundance: .; d_gene: .; j_gene: TRBJ1-1; v_gene: TRBV5-1; CDR3nt: TGCGCCAGCAGCTTGTTGAGTTACCGGAACACTGAAGCTTTCTTT; CDR3aa: CASSLLSYRNTEAFF
abundance: .; d_gene: .; j_gene: TRBJ1-2; v_gene: TRBV5-1; CDR3nt: TGCGCCAGCAGCTGGGGGGACGGAGGATATGGCTACACCTTC; CDR3aa: CASSWGDGGYGYTF
abundance: .; d_gene: TRBD1; j_gene: TRBJ1-2; v_gene: TRBV5-1; CDR3nt: TGCGCCAGCAGCGGAGACAGGGTCGCGTATAATGGCTACACCTTC; CDR3aa: CASSGDRVAYNGYTF
abundance: once; d_gene: .; j_gene: TRBJ2-4; v_gene: TRBV5-1; CDR3nt: TGCGCCAGCAGCTTCGAGAGGTCCAAAAACATTCAGTACTTC; CDR3aa: CASSFERSKNIQYF
abundance: .; d_gene: TRBD2; j_gene: TRBJ2-7; v_gene: TRBV6-5; CDR3nt: TGTGCCAGCACCCGGACTAGCGGGGACTCCTACGAGCAGTACTTC; CDR3aa: CASTRTSGDSYEQYF
abundance: .; d_gene: .; j_gene: TRBJ2-7; v_gene: TRBV5-1; CDR3nt: TGCGCCAGCAGCTTGGGCGGGTTAGGTTTATACGAGCAGTACTTC; CDR3aa: CASSLGGLGLYEQYF
abundance: few; d_gene: TRBD1; j_gene: TRBJ1-2; v_gene: TRBV5-4; CDR3nt: TGTGCCAGCAGCGCTGCGGGACAGGGGGATGGCTATGGCTACACCTTC; CDR3aa: CASSAAGQGDGYGYTF
abundance: few; d_gene: .; j_gene: TRBJ2-7; v_gene: TRBV28; CDR3nt: TGTGCCAGCAGCCGGAGGGTTAGGGCCCACGAGCAGTACTTC; CDR3aa: CASSRRVRAHEQYF
abundance: .; d_gene: TRBD2; j_gene: TRBJ2-5; v_gene: TRBV18; CDR3nt: TGTGCCAGCTCACGAGGACTAGCGGGGATCCAAGAGACCCAGTACTTC; CDR3aa: CASSRGLAGIQETQYF
abundance: .; d_gene: .; j_gene: TRBJ2-5; v_gene: TRBV5-1; CDR3nt: TGCGCCAGCAGCCCGAGGGCGGGACAGCAAGAGACCCAGTACTTC; CDR3aa: CASSPRAGQQETQYF